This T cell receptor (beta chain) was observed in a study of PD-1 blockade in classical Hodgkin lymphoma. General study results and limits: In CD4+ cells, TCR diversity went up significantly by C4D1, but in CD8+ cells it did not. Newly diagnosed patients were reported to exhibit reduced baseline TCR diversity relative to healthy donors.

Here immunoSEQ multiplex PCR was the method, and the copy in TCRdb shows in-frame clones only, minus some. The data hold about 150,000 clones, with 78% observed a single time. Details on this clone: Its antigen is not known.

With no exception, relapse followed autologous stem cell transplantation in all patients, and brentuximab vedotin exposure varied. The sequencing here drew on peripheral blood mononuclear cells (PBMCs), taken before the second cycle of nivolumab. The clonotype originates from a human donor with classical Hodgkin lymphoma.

CDR3 in DNA: TGTGCCAGCAGTTACGCAGGGGGCGACGACACCATATATTTT. It codes for CASSYAGGDDTIYF. The chain couples TRBV6-6 to TRBJ1-3; 8 nucleotides match TRBD1. This CDR3 has 14 amino acids. The V segment lost 2 bases and the J segment 8 bases; nucleotides outside the gene matches: 5. Germline V lookup: CDR1 MNHNY, CDR2 SVGAGI (reference sequence).